A single sample is the source of the 18 T cell receptor beta chains below, sequenced in a study of blood T cell repertoires in COVID-19. The protocol was immunoSEQ multiplex PCR, while the TCRdb copy is restricted to in-frame clones and leaves out a portion. The sample lists 240,000 or so clones; roughly 86% were seen once. The sample was peripheral blood. These receptors originate from a man aged 80 or over with acute or convalescent COVID-19.

J is TRBJ1-2 and V is TRBV28, with no clear D. Germline V gene sequence: CDR1 MDHEN, CDR2 SYDVKM. Trimming shortened V by 8 bases and J by 6 bases, and 16 bases separated the two germline ends. CDR3 length: 13 residues. The CDR3 DNA is TGTGCCAGCGATTCGCCAAGCCCAAATGGCTACACCTTC. Its translation is CASDSPSPNGYTF.

DNA of the CDR3: TGTGCCAGTAGTATAGAGCCTAGATTCAATGAGCAGTTCTTC. Amino acid sequence: CASSIEPRFNEQFF. The chain combines TRBV19 with TRBJ2-1; no firm D call. The CDR3 has 14 amino acids. Trimming pared 0 bases from V and 6 bases from J, leaving 9 bases between. CDR1 and CDR2 from the germline V gene are LNHDA and SQIVND (reference sequence).

The J gene is TRBJ2-7, the V gene TRBV11-2; D is unclear. V dropped 3 bases and J dropped 1 base, with 13 bases sitting between them. The CDR3 runs to 15 residues. Germline V gives CDR1 SGHAT, CDR2 FQNNGV. The CDR3 protein is CASSLQLAASYEQYF. CDR3 bases: TGTGCCAGCAGCTTGCAGTTGGCCGCTTCCTACGAGCAGTACTTC.

This clone came up a few times. The V and J genes are TRBV10-3 and TRBJ2-6; TRBD1 matches 9 bases. The germline gives CDR1 ENHRY, CDR2 SYGVKD. The J segment lost 0 bases and the V segment lost 8 bases, leaving 14 bases of the junction unmatched. CDR3 length: 19 amino acids. CDR3 DNA sequence: TGTGCCATCCAGGGGAGCTCCGGGACAGGGCCCTCTGGGGCCAACGTCCTGACTTTC. Translation gives CAIQGSSGTGPSGANVLTF.

The CDR3 sequence: CASSSQGVNTEAFF. Written as DNA, the CDR3 is TGTGCCAGCAGCTCTCAGGGGGTAAACACTGAAGCTTTCTTT. V and J are TRBV7-2 and TRBJ1-1; the match to TRBD1 covers 7 bases. Trimming cost V 4 bases and J 2 bases; bases outside gene matches: 4. Germline assignment: CDR1 SGHTA and CDR2 FQGNSA. The length of the CDR3 is 14 residues.

This chain connects TRBV19 to TRBJ2-1; 7 nucleotides align to TRBD2. Germline V gene sequence: CDR1 LNHDA, CDR2 SQIVND (reference sequence). This CDR3 spans 14 amino acids. Unmatched junction bases numbered 5, after V lost 8 bases and J lost 1 base. The CDR3 DNA is TGTGCCAGTCGGACGGGAGGTTCCTACAATGAGCAGTTCTTC. Translated, it gives CASRTGGSYNEQFF.

V is TRBV6-1 and J is TRBJ2-7; TRBD1 aligns across 8 bases. The length of the CDR3 is 14 residues. Germline V gives CDR1 MNHNS, CDR2 SASEGT. After removal of 1 base from V and 3 bases from J, the junction contained 2 bases not matched to a gene. The CDR3 spells CASSEGGQDYEQYF. In nucleotides, the CDR3 is TGTGCCAGCAGTGAAGGGGGACAGGACTACGAGCAGTACTTC.

The genes are TRBV6-4 and TRBJ2-1; 7 nucleotides match TRBD1. Germline V CDR1 and CDR2: MRHNA, SNTAGT. This CDR3 is 14 amino acids long. The ends lost 5 bases at V and 0 bases at J; junction bases unmatched: 1. In DNA form, the CDR3 reads TGTGCCAGCAGTCGGGACAGCTCCTACAATGAGCAGTTCTTC. This encodes CASSRDSSYNEQFF.

V gene TRBV5-5 combines with J gene TRBJ2-4; D remains unclear. CDR3 length equals 12 residues. The V gene lost 3 bases and the J gene lost 11 bases, with 12 bases spanning the gap. The germline V gene has CDR1 SGHKS and CDR2 YYEKEE (reference sequence). CDR3 protein: CASSSPLGVQYF. Written as DNA, the CDR3 is TGTGCCAGCAGCTCCCCCCTCGGTGTTCAGTACTTC.

The CDR3 DNA sequence: TGTGCCAGTAGTCCCATCTTGCGGGCCCCAGATACGCAGTATTTT. It codes for CASSPILRAPDTQYF. The V call is TRBV19, the J call TRBJ2-3; D perhaps matches TRBD2 (5 bases). The germline gives CDR1 LNHDA, CDR2 SQIVND (reference sequence). The CDR3 covers 15 residues. Trimming shortened V by 5 bases and J by 4 bases, and 16 bases separated the two germline ends. Full variable domain (rest looked up from reference TRBV19 and TRBJ2-3): DGGITQSPKYLFRKEGQNVTLSCEQNLNHDAMYWYRQDPGQGLRLIYYSQIVNDFQKGDIAEGYSVSREKKESFPLTVTSAQKNPTAFYLCASSPILRAPDTQYFGPGTRLTVL.

This chain joins TRBV28 and TRBJ1-5; TRBD1 aligns across 12 bases. The CDR3 is 15 amino acids. The germline gives CDR1 MDHEN, CDR2 SYDVKM. V was clipped by 8 bases and J by 1 base; unmatched bases: 3. The CDR3 reads CASGTGGASNQPQHF. DNA of the CDR3: TGTGCCAGCGGGACAGGGGGCGCGAGCAATCAGCCCCAGCATTTT.

Note on this clone: An end of the junction differs from the germline gene, which may be a read error. The chain couples TRBV7-2 to TRBJ1-5; D gene ambiguous. The length of the CDR3 is 14 residues. Germline lookup yields CDR1 SGHTA and CDR2 FQGNSA. DNA of the CDR3: TGTGCCACCAGCCGCGGGCGCTTTAATCAGCCCCAGCATTTT. This translates into CATSRGRFNQPQHF.

V usage is TRBV5-1 and J usage is TRBJ1-1; 8 nucleotides match TRBD1. J lost 5 bases, V lost 4 bases, and 10 bases had no gene match. Germline V gene sequence: CDR1 SGHRS, CDR2 YFSETQ. This CDR3 contains 15 residues. The CDR3 protein is CASSPLGRGLTEAFF. CDR3 coding DNA: TGCGCCAGCAGCCCGCTGGGCAGGGGGCTTACTGAAGCTTTCTTT. The full variable domain, completed using reference TRBV5-1 and TRBJ1-1, is KAGVTQTPRYLIKTRGQQVTLSCSPISGHRSVSWYQQTPGQGLQFLFEYFSETQRNKGNFPGRFSGRQFSNSRSEMNVSTLELGDSALYLCASSPLGRGLTEAFFGQGTRLTVV.

The chain uses TRBV10-2 and TRBJ2-7; TRBD2 matches 8 bases. This CDR3 is built from 13 residues. The V segment lost 7 bases and the J segment 7 bases; nucleotides outside the gene matches: 9. CDR1 is WSHSY, CDR2 SAAADI, per germline. The CDR3 region is CASTGLAIGEQYF. In DNA form, the CDR3 reads TGCGCCAGCACAGGACTAGCAATAGGTGAGCAGTACTTC.

This chain uses TRBV25-1 with TRBJ1-3; TRBD1 agrees at 8 bases. The CDR3 consists of 14 residues. With 3 bases clipped from V and 3 bases from J, the junction kept 1 base outside the gene matches. Germline CDR1 and CDR2: MGHDK and SYGVNS. The CDR3 nucleotides are TGTGCCAGCAGTGAGACAGGGGTTGGAAACACCATATATTTT. It translates to CASSETGVGNTIYF.

The V call is TRBV5-1, the J call TRBJ1-3, with D possibly being TRBD1 (5 bases). The V gene's germline CDR1 is SGHRS and CDR2 YFSETQ. The V end was cut by 2 bases, the J end by 0 bases, with 18 bases between. CDR3 length: 18 residues. In DNA form, the CDR3 reads TGCGCCAGCAGCTTTCTGGGACTCCCGTCGAGCTCTGGAAACACCATATATTTT. As protein: CASSFLGLPSSSGNTIYF.

This chain connects TRBV4-2 to TRBJ1-2, with TRBD1 matching over 10 bases. J lost 7 bases, V lost 3 bases, and 17 bases had no gene match. This CDR3 is 18 amino acids long. Germline loops: CDR1 LGHNA, CDR2 YNFKEQ. CDR3: CASSHVSNWDRGFSGYTF. Here the CDR3 DNA reads TGTGCCAGCAGCCATGTCAGCAATTGGGACAGGGGTTTTTCTGGCTACACCTTC.

The chain recombines TRBV2 with TRBJ1-3, with a tentative D call TRBD1 (5 bases). Germline V lookup: CDR1 SNHLY, CDR2 FYNNEI. Trimming pared 5 bases from V and 7 bases from J, leaving 15 bases between. The CDR3 loop spans 14 amino acids. CDR3 DNA: TGTGCCAGCAGTACCGGAGGGGCCGTTAACACCATATATTTT. Protein sequence: CASSTGGAVNTIYF.